Sequencing of this TCR beta chain was carried out in a study of blood T cell dynamics during melanoma immunotherapy. This clone was observed a handful of times. TCRdb's copy holds only in-frame clones and misses some; the assay was immunoSEQ multiplex PCR. Counted here are a few thousand clones, around nine tenths occurring once; the ten biggest clones make up roughly 15%. Germline CDR1 LNHDA, CDR2 SQIVND (reference sequence). With 5 bases removed from V and 5 bases from J, the gap between germline ends came to 16 bases. The CDR3 totals 15 residues. Documented time point: pre-treatment baseline. One draw preceded checkpoint blockade; another followed its first cycle at week 3. No patient had earlier systemic cancer treatment, concurrent immunosuppressants, or another active cancer.

The receptor's source is a human donor with melanoma. This specimen consisted of blood, obtained from a patient treated with checkpoint blockade. The V and J genes are TRBV19 and TRBJ2-1; D gene uncertain. The CDR3, as DNA: TGTGCCAGTAGTGCAACCGGGTCGCCAAACAATGAGCAGTTCTTC. It codes for CASSATGSPNNEQFF.